This TCR beta chain came from a study of shared clonotypes between healthy human individuals. Study at large: A donor's plate count was three for CD4 naive and three for CD4 memory; CD8 naive had two and CD8 memory one.

The healthy adult donors were HIV-negative and reported no recent acute infections or vaccinations. General observations from the study: As a rule, naive subsets had a larger estimated richness than memory subsets.

Using immunoSEQ multiplex PCR, the repertoire was profiled, and TCRdb retains in-frame clones only, with some absent. The table has about 990,000 clones, 78% seen once. This CDR3 spans 14 amino acids. V was trimmed by 3 bases and J by 7 bases, leaving 13 bases between them. Germline CDR1 is SGHRS and CDR2 is YFSETQ. About this clone itself: What it recognizes is unknown.

The rearrangement joins TRBV5-1 to TRBJ1-4; D perhaps matches TRBD1 (5 bases). Sequencing used memory CD4+ T cells from PBMCs. Subset specified: CD45RA-negative fraction. This clonotype was obtained from a man aged 18 to 30 in good health. Some clones in this sample may be carry-over from other donors' samples. The CDR3 DNA reads as TGCGCCAGCAGCTCGGGGGACTCCAGTGAAAAACTGTTTTTT. Translated: CASSSGDSSEKLFF.